These 25 T cell receptor beta chains share one sample of origin, sequenced in a study of CD8 T cells in cerebrospinal fluid in Alzheimer's disease. Each CDR3 protein gets one entry in TCRdb, which reprocessed the 10x single-cell sequencing reads and gives no DNA. The table counts over a thousand distinct CDR3 sequences; 9.5% to 13% lies in the top ten. The sequenced sample consisted of cerebrospinal fluid. The receptors shown here come from a human donor with mild cognitive impairment.

This clonotype registers medium-sized by frequency. This chain's CDR3 is CASSLGEQGKGYEQYF. The chain couples TRBV5-1 to TRBJ2-7; TCRdb designates TRBD1, a call that cannot be tested without DNA. The germline CDR1 and CDR2 sequences are SGHRS and YFSETQ. This CDR3 spans 16 amino acids.

This clonotype shows up as medium-sized by frequency. The CDR3 sequence is CAISLGQGVGTEAFF. The chain is built from TRBV10-3 and TRBJ1-1; TCRdb calls TRBD1, which cannot be checked without DNA. CDR1 is ENHRY, CDR2 SYGVKD, per germline. The CDR3 loop spans 15 amino acids.

Measured by frequency, this clonotype is large. The chain combines TRBV7-2 with TRBJ2-1. The CDR3 contains 16 residues. Germline V CDR1 and CDR2: SGHTA, FQGNSA. CDR3 protein: CASSLEELSSYNEQFF. The full variable domain, in which reference TRBV7-2 and TRBJ2-1 provide the parts outside the CDR3, is GAGVSQSPSNKVTEKGKDVELRCDPISGHTALYWYRQSLGQGLEFLIYFQGNSAPDKSGLPSDRFSAERTGGSVSTLTIQRTQQEDSAVYLCASSLEELSSYNEQFFGPGTRLTVL.

This clonotype ranks as medium-sized (0.01 to 0.1%) in terms of frequency. The chain uses TRBV11-3 and TRBJ2-1. Germline V gene data show CDR1 as SGHNT and CDR2 as YENEEA. The CDR3 totals 16 residues. The CDR3 sequence is CASSLGPDLGYNEQFF.

By frequency, this clonotype registers large. This chain uses TRBV28 with TRBJ1-3. The CDR3 is made up of 18 amino acids. Germline CDR1 is MDHEN and CDR2 is SYDVKM. The CDR3 loop is CASSLGSFKGNSGNTIYF.

Its frequency marks this clonotype as medium-sized. V is TRBV6-6 and J is TRBJ1-1; TCRdb gives TRBD1 as the D gene, but with no DNA this cannot be confirmed. CDR1 is MNHNY and CDR2 is SVGAGI in the germline V gene (reference sequence). The CDR3 has 15 residues. This CDR3 is CASSYSGGMNTEAFF.

This clonotype is deemed medium-sized by its frequency. This chain joins TRBV6-6 and TRBJ2-1; the TCRdb D gene call, TRBD2, has no DNA to confirm it. The CDR3 length is 20 residues. The germline V gene has CDR1 MNHNY and CDR2 SVGAGI (reference sequence). The CDR3 spells CASSIRSHRDSHSRYNEQFF.

This clonotype counts as medium-sized by frequency. The rearrangement uses TRBV20-1 and TRBJ2-4; TCRdb designates TRBD1, a call that cannot be tested without DNA. CDR1 DFQATT and CDR2 SNEGSKA come from the germline V gene (reference sequence). The CDR3 sequence is 14 residues long. CDR3: CSASGGLKKNIQYF.

Measured by frequency, this clonotype is medium-sized (0.01 to 0.1%). The genes are TRBV20-1 and TRBJ2-1; the D call from TCRdb, TRBD1, cannot be confirmed without DNA. CDR1 is DFQATT, CDR2 SNEGSKA, per germline (reference sequence). The CDR3 has 14 residues. The chain's CDR3 is CSALYRVGRYEQFF.

This clonotype is medium-sized by frequency. The V call is TRBV27, the J call TRBJ2-3; the D gene TCRdb calls, TRBD1, cannot be checked with no DNA. The CDR3 extends over 17 amino acids. Germline V gives CDR1 MNHEY, CDR2 SMNVEV (reference sequence). CDR3 loop: CASSPRTPKASTDTQYF.

This clonotype is identified as medium-sized from frequency. This rearrangement joins TRBV29-1 to TRBJ2-2; TCRdb lists TRBD2, though no DNA is available to test this call. The length of the CDR3 is 14 residues. Germline lookup yields CDR1 SQVTM and CDR2 ANQGSEA. The CDR3 sequence: CSVEMGSGGGELFF.

Judged by frequency, this clonotype is medium-sized. The chain combines TRBV27 with TRBJ1-5. This CDR3 has 19 amino acids. From germline, CDR1 is MNHEY and CDR2 SMNVEV (reference sequence). Here the CDR3 reads CASSPLEGLAVYSNQPQHF.

V gene TRBV12-2 combines with J gene TRBJ2-4; checking the TCRdb D call of TRBD2 is not possible without DNA. TRBV12-2 is designated a pseudogene. The CDR3 covers 18 residues. The CDR3 region is CASRLARADLLAKNIQYF.

This clonotype is called medium-sized based on its frequency. The V gene is TRBV19, the J gene TRBJ1-1; the TCRdb call, TRBD1, lacks DNA for checking. Germline CDR1 is LNHDA and CDR2 is SQIVND (reference sequence). This CDR3 is 16 amino acids long. This CDR3 reads CASTVGQTMMNTEAFF.

This clonotype counts as medium-sized by frequency. V is TRBV11-2 and J is TRBJ2-5. The V gene's germline CDR1 is SGHAT and CDR2 FQNNGV. This CDR3 has 11 residues. CDR3 in amino acids: CASSLEGPQYF.

In terms of frequency, this clonotype is medium-sized. The rearrangement uses TRBV19 and TRBJ2-7; TCRdb's D call of TRBD1 is untestable without DNA. The CDR3 loop spans 15 amino acids. Germline assignment: CDR1 LNHDA and CDR2 SQIVND (reference sequence). The CDR3 spells CASSIHSGGVYEQYF.

This clonotype is labeled medium-sized based on frequency. V gene TRBV5-1 combines with J gene TRBJ2-5. The germline gives CDR1 SGHRS, CDR2 YFSETQ. The CDR3 consists of 13 residues. The CDR3 spells CASSSGPQETQYF.

This clonotype is classed as large by frequency. The V and J genes are TRBV28 and TRBJ2-3. There are 11 residues in the CDR3. CDR1 and CDR2 (germline): MDHEN, SYDVKM. The CDR3 spells CASQRGVTQYF.

This clonotype registers medium-sized by frequency. This chain uses TRBV29-1 with TRBJ2-7; TCRdb calls TRBD2, which cannot be checked without DNA. Per the germline V gene, CDR1 is SQVTM and CDR2 is ANQGSEA. This CDR3 spans 14 amino acids. The CDR3 reads CSVKDPRGVYEQYF.

This clonotype is labeled large based on frequency. The chain joins TRBV5-1 to TRBJ2-1. The CDR3 runs to 15 residues. The germline CDR1 and CDR2 sequences are SGHRS and YFSETQ. The CDR3: CASSSGQGLGNEQFF.

The J gene is TRBJ2-5, the V gene TRBV5-1; TCRdb proposes TRBD1, but this gene call is untestable without DNA. Looked up from germline, CDR1 is SGHRS and CDR2 is YFSETQ. CDR3 length: 17 residues. This CDR3 reads CASSLGTGGLRQETQYF. The complete variable domain, with remaining parts taken from reference TRBV5-1 and TRBJ2-5, reads KAGVTQTPRYLIKTRGQQVTLSCSPISGHRSVSWYQQTPGQGLQFLFEYFSETQRNKGNFPGRFSGRQFSNSRSEMNVSTLELGDSALYLCASSLGTGGLRQETQYFGPGTRLLVL.

This clonotype is classed as large (0.1 to 1%) by frequency. The genes are TRBV5-6 and TRBJ1-2. Germline CDR1 reads SGHDT; CDR2 reads YYEEEE. This CDR3 spans 14 amino acids. The chain's CDR3 is CASSPPTQSYGYTF.

In terms of frequency, this clonotype is medium-sized (0.01 to 0.1%). V and J are TRBV7-8 and TRBJ2-4; TCRdb picks TRBD2, but there is no DNA to check that call. Germline-derived CDR1 and CDR2 are SGHVS and FQNEAQ. The CDR3 has 16 amino acids. The CDR3 loop reads CASSSKSGLEWNIQYF.

Judged by frequency, this clonotype is medium-sized. The genes are TRBV12-3 or TRBV12-4 and TRBJ1-4; with no DNA, the TCRdb D assignment of TRBD1 cannot be verified. The CDR3 spans 15 residues. This chain's CDR3 is CASSPTGTWGEKLFF.

In terms of frequency, this clonotype is medium-sized (0.01 to 0.1%). The rearrangement links TRBV20-1 to TRBJ2-2; TCRdb names TRBD2, which stays unverified in the absence of DNA. CDR1 and CDR2 (germline): DFQATT, SNEGSKA (reference sequence). CDR3 size: 16 residues. This chain's CDR3 is CSARNFGGVGTGELFF.